This TCR beta chain was captured by sequencing in a study of blood T cell repertoires in COVID-19. Study background: There were acute and convalescent COVID-19 samples, and they came from the United States, Italy and Spain.

Trimming stripped 1 base from V and 6 bases from J, with 15 bases between. This CDR3 comprises 15 residues. Per the germline V gene, CDR1 is SGHRS and CDR2 is YFSETQ. Assay used: immunoSEQ multiplex PCR; TCRdb lists only in-frame clones, some missing. The table shows around 76,000 clones, with approximately 90% occurring only once. This receptor was obtained from a man aged 55 to 70 with acute or convalescent COVID-19. The sample consisted of peripheral blood. This rearrangement joins TRBV5-1 to TRBJ2-3; a possible D gene is TRBD2 (6 bases). The CDR3 region is CASSLLGGDVDTQYF. The CDR3 nucleotides read TGCGCCAGCAGCTTGTTGGGCGGGGACGTGGATACGCAGTATTTT.